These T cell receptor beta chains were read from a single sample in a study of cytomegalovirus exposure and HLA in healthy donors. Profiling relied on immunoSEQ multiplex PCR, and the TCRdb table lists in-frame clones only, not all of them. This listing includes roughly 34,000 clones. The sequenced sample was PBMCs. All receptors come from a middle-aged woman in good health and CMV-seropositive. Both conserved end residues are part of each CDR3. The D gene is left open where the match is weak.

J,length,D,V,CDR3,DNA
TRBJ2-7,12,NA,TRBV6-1,CASWEGLLEQYF,TGTGCCAGCTGGGAAGGGCTGCTCGAGCAGTACTTC
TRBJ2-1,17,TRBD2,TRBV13,CASELVLAGVTDNEQFF,TGTGCCAGCGAGCTTGTTCTAGCGGGAGTCACAGACAATGAGCAGTTCTTC
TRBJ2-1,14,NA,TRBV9,CASSPSPGSNEQFF,TGTGCCAGCAGCCCCAGCCCAGGGTCCAATGAGCAGTTCTTC
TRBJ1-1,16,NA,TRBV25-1,CASSEYPGQPGTEAFF,TGTGCCAGCAGTGAATACCCCGGGCAGCCGGGGACTGAAGCTTTCTTT
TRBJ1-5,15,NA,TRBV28,CASSLPGEPNQPQHF,TGTGCCAGCAGTTTACCAGGGGAACCGAATCAGCCCCAGCATTTT
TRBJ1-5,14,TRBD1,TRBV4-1,CASSQRQGNQPQHF,TGCGCCAGCAGCCAAAGACAGGGAAATCAGCCCCAGCATTTT
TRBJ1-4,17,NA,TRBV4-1,CASSLPTSGRRDEKLFF,TGCGCCAGCAGCCTCCCGACCTCAGGGCGTCGGGATGAAAAACTGTTTTTT
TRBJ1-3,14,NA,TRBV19,CASSTQATGNTIYF,TGTGCCAGTAGTACCCAGGCGACTGGAAACACCATATATTTT
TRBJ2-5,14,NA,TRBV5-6,CASSLWGREETQYF,TGTGCCAGCAGCTTGTGGGGGCGGGAAGAGACCCAGTACTTC
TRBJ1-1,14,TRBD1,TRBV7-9,CASSSTGVHTEAFF,TGTGCCAGCAGTTCTACAGGGGTCCACACTGAAGCTTTCTTT
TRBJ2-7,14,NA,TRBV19,CASSPTRGPHEQYF,TGTGCCAGTAGCCCAACGCGGGGCCCCCACGAGCAGTACTTC
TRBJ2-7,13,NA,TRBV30,CAWSELAGYEQYF,TGTGCCTGGAGTGAGCTAGCTGGGTACGAGCAGTACTTC
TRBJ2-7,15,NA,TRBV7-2,CASSLGARVAHEQYF,TGTGCCAGCAGCTTAGGCGCCAGGGTGGCCCACGAGCAGTACTTC
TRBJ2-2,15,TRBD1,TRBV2,CASRVGTGNTGELFF,TGTGCCAGCAGGGTCGGGACAGGGAACACCGGGGAGCTGTTTTTT
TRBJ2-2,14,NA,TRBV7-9,CASSLRPNTGELFF,TGTGCCAGCAGCTTACGTCCGAACACCGGGGAGCTGTTTTTT
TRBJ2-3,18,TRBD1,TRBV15,CATSRDRYQGVRTDTQYF,TGTGCCACCAGCAGAGATAGGTACCAGGGGGTCCGCACAGATACGCAGTATTTT
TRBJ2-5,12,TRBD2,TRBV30,CAWKAGGETQYF,TGTGCCTGGAAGGCGGGAGGAGAGACCCAGTACTTC
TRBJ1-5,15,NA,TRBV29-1,CSVVLPGGGNQHQHF,TGCAGCGTTGTTCTCCCCGGGGGAGGCAATCAGCACCAGCATTTT
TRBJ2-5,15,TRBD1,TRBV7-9,CASSLGTVRQETQYF,TGTGCCAGCAGCCTCGGGACAGTTCGGCAAGAGACCCAGTACTTC
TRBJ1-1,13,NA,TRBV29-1,CSGVLWGGTEAFF,TGCAGCGGGGTCTTGTGGGGGGGCACTGAAGCTTTCTTT